This TCR beta chain was sequenced during a study of regulatory T cells in long-lasting Graves disease (dated by TCRdb to about 2021). Regarding the study in general: Antithyroid drugs had been taken for less than 3 months by newly diagnosed Graves' disease patients. Persistent Graves' disease patients were compared with newly diagnosed Graves' disease patients by peripheral blood TCR sequencing and RNA sequencing. The study took place in China and was registered as a clinical trial. A total of some 35 samples underwent TCR sequencing: approximately 13 from persistent and some 20 from newly diagnosed Graves' disease patients. On the study overall, not on this receptor specifically: TRBV28, TRBJ1-2 and TRBJ2-5 were preferentially used in persistent disease, while TRBV20-1 and TRBJ2-1 were favored in newly diagnosed disease. A larger number of public clonotypes was shared among persistent patients (fewer than 3,000) than among newly diagnosed patients (more than 850). Only the TCR beta chain was sequenced and analyzed. As a limitation, the authors acknowledged that the small sample size may reduce accuracy. Lower TCR Shannon entropy and fewer highly expanded clones were observed in persistent Graves' disease patients than in newly diagnosed patients, which suggested clonal expansion. Peripheral blood alone was examined, since thyroid tissue, which constituted the primary lesion, could not be accessed.

Library method: multiplex PCR. The data were produced on an Illumina HiSeq 4000. TCR beta libraries were built with iRepertoire HTBI primers and Arm-PCR amplification of CDR3 regions. Before sequencing, the PCR products underwent gel purification. The published analysis was carried out like this. Gene usage analysis of CDR3 amino acid clonotypes relied on the 60 to 65 TRBV and 14 TRBJ segments identified across samples. Filtered high-quality paired reads were merged into contigs using COPE and FqMerger. BLAST was used to align contigs to IMGT TRBV, TRBD and TRBJ reference genes, with CDR3 defined following IMGT. Highly expanded clones were defined as clonotypes with a frequency above 0.1%. Repertoire diversity was measured by Shannon entropy, and V-J evenness by the Gini coefficient. Public clonotypes were defined as clonotypes shared by more than one individual. TCRdb passed the public sequencing reads through fastp at Q25 and MiXCR, retaining productive beta sequences. Every entry covers one CDR3 protein and lists the most common genes and DNA from its rows. TCRdb, rather than the study authors, made the V and J calls. This sample comprises about 540,000 distinct CDR3 sequences, roughly 14% of them detected only once. Roughly a tenth of the sample is held by the ten biggest clonotypes.

As for this clonotype: Its antigen is not yet known. This clone may be a read error of a much larger clone one base away.

The time point label of this sample denotes: newly diagnosed GD, antithyroid drugs for less than 3 months. For both TCR sequencing and RNA sequencing, RNA was extracted from PBMCs using TRIzol. The diagnosis of Graves' disease followed American Thyroid Association guidelines. Patients were recruited from an endocrinology department in Xi'an, China. Each patient gave about 8.1 milliliters of peripheral blood, collected in an EDTA anticoagulant tube. Ficoll Paque Plus density gradient separation was used to isolate PBMCs, and no further T cell sorting was performed. An Agilent 2100 Bioanalyzer and agarose gel were used to check RNA quality, and a NanoDrop 2000 was used to measure RNA concentration. CDR1 SQVTM and CDR2 ANQGSEA were looked up in the germline V gene. The germline V and J ends show losses of 8 bases and 3 bases respectively, and no gene match explains 9 bases of the junction. CDR3 length: 14 amino acids, cysteine to phenylalanine. The CDR3 DNA has 42 bases and is translated from base 1.

These sequences were also reported in another study, on T cells in Graves' hyperthyroidism and ophthalmopathy. As the second study states: Graves' hyperthyroidism was defined as stable when no progression to ophthalmopathy occurred over 18 months of follow-up. Hyperthyroidism patients were newly diagnosed, with disease duration under 2 months, and aged 18 to 65 years. Any patient with an uncontrolled infection, another autoimmune disease, pregnancy or lactation was excluded. Diagnoses relied on clinical symptoms, serum thyroxine and TRAb, thyroid ultrasound and orbital computed tomography. A first-round RT-PCR of the TCR CDR3 used the HTBI primer set with the Qiagen OneStep RT-PCR kit. Blood samples also contained most of the expanded thyroid clonotypes (frequency above 0.001), which suggests that blood repertoires may reflect thyroid immune responses. Ophthalmopathy was separated from stable hyperthyroidism by a 13 V-J signature model, with over 85% sensitivity and roughly 81% specificity obtained in cross-validation and 80%/75% obtained in testing. In validation, the model predicted progression to ophthalmopathy with 55% to 71% sensitivity and approximately 78% specificity, a median of approximately 6.7 months before onset. To identify TCR V-J signatures that set the groups apart, the researchers used a discovery cohort of about a hundred patients, made up of fewer than 50 with Graves' ophthalmopathy and about 55 with stable Graves' hyperthyroidism. Prospective prediction of ophthalmopathy was tested in an independent validation cohort of 18 to 20 hyperthyroidism patients and around 16 patients who later progressed to ophthalmopathy. For training and testing, the roughly 100 patients in the discovery cohort were randomly divided in a 7:3 ratio. In over five Graves' hyperthyroidism patients, the study also compared T-cell repertoires from thyroid tissue with T-cell repertoires from blood. After sampling, hyperthyroidism patients received methimazole starting at 30 mg daily, and ophthalmopathy patients received high-dose intravenous methylprednisolone. The libraries were constructed in a second round of multiplex PCR and then size-selected and purified. Sequencing of the libraries was done on an Illumina HiSeq2000 using paired-end 100 bp reads. SOAPnuke was used to process the raw data, removing reads that contained adapters or uncalled bases, had a mean Phred below 15, or lacked an exact match to the constant primer or identifier. High-quality paired reads were merged with COPE v1.2.5, and unique nucleotide sequences were defined as clonotypes. MiTCR v1.1 was used to align clonotypes to the IMGT TRBV, TRBD and TRBJ reference segments. The analysis included only V-J combinations with a frequency above 0.0001, which together covered more than 99% of the repertoires. A TCS score was defined as the ratio between F50 (clonal expansion) and ExV (chaos), using BLOSUM62-based TCRdist between CDR3 peptides within each V-J. Welch's t-statistics and random forest reduced fewer than 600 V-J features to roughly 13, which were used in a naive Bayes classifier (R e1071). No statistical method was used to fix the sample size in advance, and group allocation was not hidden from the investigators. The paper reports TCR Vbeta CDR3 sequencing of fewer than 150 peripheral blood samples: over 40 ophthalmopathy, fewer than 85 hyperthyroidism and around 17 progressor patients.

The specimen was peripheral blood mononuclear cells (PBMCs), collected at new diagnosis, from a patient treated with antithyroid drugs. This chain joins TRBV29-1 to TRBJ2-2, with 7 bases matching TRBD1. The TCR was taken from a man aged 25-45 years with Graves disease. Donor details come from another sample of the same person, matched by shared clones. The CDR3 amino acid sequence is: CSIQQGRHTGELFF. The base sequence is TGCAGCATCCAACAGGGGAGACACACCGGGGAGCTGTTTTTT.